The entry that follows covers one TCR beta chain sequence. The data are from a study of radiotherapy plus CTLA-4 blockade in lung cancer. Profiled with immunoSEQ multiplex PCR; TCRdb holds only in-frame clones, not every one. The sample includes roughly 76,000 clones, roughly 74% seen only once; the top ten take roughly 10%. The CDR3 is 17 residues long. V gave up 5 bases and J gave up 0 bases; unmatched junction bases: 11. Germline V gene lookup returns CDR1 SGHNT and CDR2 YENEEA. The chain carries TRBV11-3 and TRBJ1-1, with 8 bases aligning to TRBD1. The TCR was taken from a human donor with non-small cell lung cancer whose response to radiotherapy plus ipilimumab could not be evaluated. This sample comprised peripheral blood, obtained from a patient treated with radiotherapy plus ipilimumab. CDR3 sequence: CASSRLGQGSMNTEAFF. The DNA of the CDR3 is TGTGCCAGCAGCCGTTTAGGACAGGGATCCATGAACACTGAAGCTTTCTTT.